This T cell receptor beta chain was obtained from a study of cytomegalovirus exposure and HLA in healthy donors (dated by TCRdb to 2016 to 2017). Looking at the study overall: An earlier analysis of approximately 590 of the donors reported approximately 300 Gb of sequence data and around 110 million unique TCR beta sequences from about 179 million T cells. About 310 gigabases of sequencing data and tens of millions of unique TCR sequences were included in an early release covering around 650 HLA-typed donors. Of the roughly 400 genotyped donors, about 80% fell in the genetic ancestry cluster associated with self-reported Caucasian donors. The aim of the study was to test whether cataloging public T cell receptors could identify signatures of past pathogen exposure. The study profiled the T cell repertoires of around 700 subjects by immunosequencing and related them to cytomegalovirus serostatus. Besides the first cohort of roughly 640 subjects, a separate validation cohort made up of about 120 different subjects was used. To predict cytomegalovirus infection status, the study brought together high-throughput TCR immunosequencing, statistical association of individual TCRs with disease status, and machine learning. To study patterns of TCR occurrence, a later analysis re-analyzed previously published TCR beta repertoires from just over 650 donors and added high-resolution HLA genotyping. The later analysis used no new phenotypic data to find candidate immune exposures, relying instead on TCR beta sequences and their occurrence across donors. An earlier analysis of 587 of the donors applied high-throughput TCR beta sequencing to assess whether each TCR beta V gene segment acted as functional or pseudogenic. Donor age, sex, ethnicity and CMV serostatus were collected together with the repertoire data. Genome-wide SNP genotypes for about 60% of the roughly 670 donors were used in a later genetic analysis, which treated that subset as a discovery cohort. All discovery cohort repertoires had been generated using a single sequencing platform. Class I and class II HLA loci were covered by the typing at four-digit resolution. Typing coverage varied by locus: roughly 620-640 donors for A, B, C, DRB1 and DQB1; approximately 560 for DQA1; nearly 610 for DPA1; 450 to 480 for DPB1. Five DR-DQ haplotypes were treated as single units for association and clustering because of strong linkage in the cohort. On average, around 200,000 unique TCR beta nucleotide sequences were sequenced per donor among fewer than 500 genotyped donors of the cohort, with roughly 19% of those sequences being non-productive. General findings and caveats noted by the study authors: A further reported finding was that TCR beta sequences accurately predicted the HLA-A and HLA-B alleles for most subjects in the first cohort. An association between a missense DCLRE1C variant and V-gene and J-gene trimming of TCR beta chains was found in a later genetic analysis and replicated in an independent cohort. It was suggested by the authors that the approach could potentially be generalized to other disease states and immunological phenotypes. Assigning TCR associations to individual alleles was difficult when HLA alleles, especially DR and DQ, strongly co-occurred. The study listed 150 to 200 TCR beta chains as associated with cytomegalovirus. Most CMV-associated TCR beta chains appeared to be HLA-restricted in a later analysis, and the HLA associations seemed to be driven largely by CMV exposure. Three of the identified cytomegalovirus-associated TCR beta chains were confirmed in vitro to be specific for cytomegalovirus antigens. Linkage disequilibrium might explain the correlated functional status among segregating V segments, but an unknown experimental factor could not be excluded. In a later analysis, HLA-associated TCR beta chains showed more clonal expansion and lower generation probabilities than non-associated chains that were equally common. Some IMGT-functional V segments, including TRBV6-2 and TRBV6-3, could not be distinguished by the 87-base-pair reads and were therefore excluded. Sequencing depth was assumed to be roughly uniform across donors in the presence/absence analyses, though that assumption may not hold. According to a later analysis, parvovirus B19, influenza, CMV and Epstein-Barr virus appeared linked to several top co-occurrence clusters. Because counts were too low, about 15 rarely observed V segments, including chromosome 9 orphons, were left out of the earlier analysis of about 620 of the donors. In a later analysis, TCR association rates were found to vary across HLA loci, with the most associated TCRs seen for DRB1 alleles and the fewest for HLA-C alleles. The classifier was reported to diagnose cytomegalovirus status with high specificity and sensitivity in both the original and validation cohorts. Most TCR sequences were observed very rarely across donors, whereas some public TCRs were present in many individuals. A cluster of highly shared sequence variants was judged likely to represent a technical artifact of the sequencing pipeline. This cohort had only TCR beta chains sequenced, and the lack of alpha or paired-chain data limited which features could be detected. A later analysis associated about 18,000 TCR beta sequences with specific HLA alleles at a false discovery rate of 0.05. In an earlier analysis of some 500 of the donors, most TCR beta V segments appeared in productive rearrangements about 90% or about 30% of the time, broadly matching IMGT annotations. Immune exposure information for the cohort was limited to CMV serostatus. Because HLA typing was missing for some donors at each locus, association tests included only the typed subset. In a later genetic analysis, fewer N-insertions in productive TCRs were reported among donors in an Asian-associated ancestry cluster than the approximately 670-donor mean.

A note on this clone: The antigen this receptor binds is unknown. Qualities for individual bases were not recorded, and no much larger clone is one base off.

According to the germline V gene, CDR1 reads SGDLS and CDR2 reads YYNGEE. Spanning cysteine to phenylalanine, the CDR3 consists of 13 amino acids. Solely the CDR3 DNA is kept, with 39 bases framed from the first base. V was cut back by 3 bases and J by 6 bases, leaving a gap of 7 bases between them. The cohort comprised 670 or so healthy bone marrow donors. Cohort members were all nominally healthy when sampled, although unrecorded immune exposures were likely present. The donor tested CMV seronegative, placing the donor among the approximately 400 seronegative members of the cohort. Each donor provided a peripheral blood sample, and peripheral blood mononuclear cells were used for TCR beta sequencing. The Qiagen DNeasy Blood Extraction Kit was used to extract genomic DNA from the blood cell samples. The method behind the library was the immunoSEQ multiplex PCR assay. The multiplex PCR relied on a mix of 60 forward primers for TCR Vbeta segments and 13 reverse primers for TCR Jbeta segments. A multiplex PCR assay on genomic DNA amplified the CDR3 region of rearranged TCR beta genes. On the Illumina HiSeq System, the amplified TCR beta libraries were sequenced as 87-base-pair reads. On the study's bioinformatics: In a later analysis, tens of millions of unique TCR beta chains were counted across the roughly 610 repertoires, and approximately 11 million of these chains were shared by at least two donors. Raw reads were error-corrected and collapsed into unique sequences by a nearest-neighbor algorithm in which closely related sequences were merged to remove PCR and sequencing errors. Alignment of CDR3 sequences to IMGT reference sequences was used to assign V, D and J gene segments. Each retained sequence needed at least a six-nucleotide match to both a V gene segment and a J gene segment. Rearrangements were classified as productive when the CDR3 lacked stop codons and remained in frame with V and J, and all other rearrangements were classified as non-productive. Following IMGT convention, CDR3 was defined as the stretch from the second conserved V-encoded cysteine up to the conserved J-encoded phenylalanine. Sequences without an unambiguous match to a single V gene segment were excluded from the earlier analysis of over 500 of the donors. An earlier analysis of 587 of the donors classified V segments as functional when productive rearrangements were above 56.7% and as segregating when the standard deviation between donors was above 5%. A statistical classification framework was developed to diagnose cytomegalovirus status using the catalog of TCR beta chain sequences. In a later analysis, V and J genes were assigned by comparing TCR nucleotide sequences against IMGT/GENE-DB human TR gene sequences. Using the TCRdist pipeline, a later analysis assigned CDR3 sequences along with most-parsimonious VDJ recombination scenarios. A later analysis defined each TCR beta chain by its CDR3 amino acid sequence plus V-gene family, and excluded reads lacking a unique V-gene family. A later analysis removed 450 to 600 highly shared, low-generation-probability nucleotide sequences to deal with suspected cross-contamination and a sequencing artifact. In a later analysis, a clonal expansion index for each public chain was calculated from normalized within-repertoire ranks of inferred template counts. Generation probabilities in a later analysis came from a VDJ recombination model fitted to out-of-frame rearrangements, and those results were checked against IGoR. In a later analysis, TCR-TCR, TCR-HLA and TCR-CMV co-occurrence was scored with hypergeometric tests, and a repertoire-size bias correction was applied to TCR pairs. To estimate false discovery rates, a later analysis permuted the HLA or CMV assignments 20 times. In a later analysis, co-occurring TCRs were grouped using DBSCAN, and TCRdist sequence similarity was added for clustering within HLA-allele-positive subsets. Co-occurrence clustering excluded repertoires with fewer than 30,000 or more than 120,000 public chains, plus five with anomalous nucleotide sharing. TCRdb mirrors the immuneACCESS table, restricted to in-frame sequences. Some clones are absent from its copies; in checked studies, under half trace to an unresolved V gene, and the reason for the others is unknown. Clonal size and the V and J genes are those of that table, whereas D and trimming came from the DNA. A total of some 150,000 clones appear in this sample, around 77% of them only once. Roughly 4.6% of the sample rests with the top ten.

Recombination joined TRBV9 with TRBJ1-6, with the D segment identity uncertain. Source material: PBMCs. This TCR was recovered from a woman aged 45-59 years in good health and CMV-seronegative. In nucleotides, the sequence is TGTGCCAGCAGCGCTACCGCTAATTCACCCCTCCACTTT. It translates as CASSATANSPLHF.